The source of this TCR beta chain is a study of CD8 T cells in Susac syndrome. In the study overall: Each patient with Susac syndrome, at the time of blood draw, was therapy-naive, on corticosteroids, or on intravenous immunoglobulin alone.

Losses at the gene ends were 5 bases for V and 6 bases for J; bases not matched to a gene: 2. Germline V gene lookup returns CDR1 MNHNY and CDR2 SVGAGI (reference sequence). The CDR3 totals 12 residues. The authors reverse transcribed roughly 0.5 to 1 ug RNA with random hexamers. A multiplex approach, immunoSEQ multiplex PCR, amplified TCR beta CDR3 across 54 Vbeta and 13 Jbeta. TCRdb re-analysed the immunoSEQ multiplex PCR reads in MiXCR, keeping a single row per CDR3 protein. The table has some 77,000 distinct CDR3 sequences, around 93% seen once. Sequencing of TCR beta, carried out with a high-throughput approach, was applied to CD8+ and CD4+ T cells from the blood. Study-wide points: The study's TCR sequencing and HLA analysis drew on a certain number of individuals. That number was acknowledged as relatively small.

Concerning this clonotype itself: Its matching antigen is unknown.

This TCR was recovered from a human donor with Susac syndrome. This chain uses TRBV6-6 with TRBJ2-7; TRBD1 aligns across 9 bases. Source material: CD4+ T cells from PBMCs. CDR3 loop: CASSQDRGEQYF. The CDR3 DNA reads TGTGCCAGCAGTCAGGACAGGGGCGAGCAGTACTTC.